The source of this T cell receptor beta chain is a study of T-cell reconstitution after alpha-beta-depleted transplantation in children. This clonotype came up a few times. The CDR3 length is 13 residues. CDR1 and CDR2 (germline): SQVTM, ANQGSEA. V lost 7 bases and J lost 2, with 14 bases in between. TCRbeta library construction was performed incorporating unique molecular identifiers. TCRdb ran MiXCR on the PCR reads and lists one entry per CDR3 protein. The data show some 200,000 distinct CDR3 sequences, around 9.2% seen once. The TCR was taken from a male patient between 2 and 9 years old who had a stem cell transplant for acute myeloid leukemia, so the T cells may come from the graft donor. The V call is TRBV29-1, the J call TRBJ1-1, with D perhaps TRBD1 (6 bases). The sample here was PBMCs, mostly from graft donor cells, taken 360 days after TCRalphabeta/CD19-depleted stem cell transplant. The chain's CDR3 is CSATGQLNTEAFF. Here the CDR3 DNA reads TGCAGCGCCACGGGACAACTCAACACTGAAGCTTTCTTT. The complete variable domain, with remaining parts taken from reference TRBV29-1 and TRBJ1-1, reads SAVISQKPSRDICQRGTSLTIQCQVDSQVTMMFWYRQQPGQSLTLIATANQGSEATYESGFVIDKFPISRPNLTFSTLTVSNMSPEDSSIYLCSATGQLNTEAFFGQGTRLTVV.